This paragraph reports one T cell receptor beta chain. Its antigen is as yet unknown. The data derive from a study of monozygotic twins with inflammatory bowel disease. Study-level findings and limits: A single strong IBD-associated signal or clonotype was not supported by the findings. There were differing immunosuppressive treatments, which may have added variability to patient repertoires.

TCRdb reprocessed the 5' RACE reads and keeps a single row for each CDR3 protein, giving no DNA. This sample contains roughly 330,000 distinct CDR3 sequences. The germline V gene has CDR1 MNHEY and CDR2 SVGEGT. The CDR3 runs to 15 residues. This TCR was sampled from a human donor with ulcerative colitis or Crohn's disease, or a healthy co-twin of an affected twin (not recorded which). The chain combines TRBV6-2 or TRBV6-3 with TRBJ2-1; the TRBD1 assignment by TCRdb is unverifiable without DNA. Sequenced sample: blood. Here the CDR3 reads CASSYAGGLTYEQFF.